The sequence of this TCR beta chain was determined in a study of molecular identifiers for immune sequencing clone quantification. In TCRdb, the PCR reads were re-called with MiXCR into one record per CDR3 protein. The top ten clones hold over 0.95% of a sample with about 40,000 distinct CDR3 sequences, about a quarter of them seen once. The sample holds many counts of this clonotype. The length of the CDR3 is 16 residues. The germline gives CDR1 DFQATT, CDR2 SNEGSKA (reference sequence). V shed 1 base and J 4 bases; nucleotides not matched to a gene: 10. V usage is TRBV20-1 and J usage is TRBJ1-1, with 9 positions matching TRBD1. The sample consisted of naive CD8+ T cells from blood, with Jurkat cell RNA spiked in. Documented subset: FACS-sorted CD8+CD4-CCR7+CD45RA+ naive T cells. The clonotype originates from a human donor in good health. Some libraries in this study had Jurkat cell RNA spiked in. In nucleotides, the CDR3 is TGCAGTGCTAGAGTAAGGGACAGGGATTTTGGCACTGAAGCTTTCTTT. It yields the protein CSARVRDRDFGTEAFF.